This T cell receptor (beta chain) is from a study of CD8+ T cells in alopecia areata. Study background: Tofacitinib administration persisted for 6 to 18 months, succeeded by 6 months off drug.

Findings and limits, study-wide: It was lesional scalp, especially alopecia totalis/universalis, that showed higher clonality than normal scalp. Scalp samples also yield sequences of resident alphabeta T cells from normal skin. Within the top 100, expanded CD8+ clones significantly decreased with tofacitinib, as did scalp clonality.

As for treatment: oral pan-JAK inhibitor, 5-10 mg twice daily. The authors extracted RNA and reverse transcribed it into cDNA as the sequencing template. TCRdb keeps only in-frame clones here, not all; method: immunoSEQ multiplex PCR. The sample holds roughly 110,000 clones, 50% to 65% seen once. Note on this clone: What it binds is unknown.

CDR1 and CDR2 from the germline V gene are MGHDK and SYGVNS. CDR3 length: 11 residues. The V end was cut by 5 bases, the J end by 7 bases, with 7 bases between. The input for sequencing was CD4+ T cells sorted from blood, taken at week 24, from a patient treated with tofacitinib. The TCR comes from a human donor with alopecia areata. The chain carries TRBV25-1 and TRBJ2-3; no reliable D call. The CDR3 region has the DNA TGTGCCAGCAGTTCGCTTTATACGCAGTATTTT. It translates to CASSSLYTQYF.